Shown below are 15 T cell receptor beta chains from a single sample sequenced in a study of blood T cell repertoires in COVID-19. Assay: immunoSEQ multiplex PCR; the TCRdb copy retains only in-frame clones and omits some. The table includes fewer than 150,000 clones, around 86% detected once. Specimen: PBMCs or T cells enriched from blood (not recorded which). The receptors were sampled from a man aged 30-40 years who had recovered from COVID-19.

The chain employs TRBV11-2 and TRBJ1-2; a weak D match, TRBD1 (5 bases). The germline V gene encodes CDR1 SGHAT and CDR2 FQNNGV. The CDR3 consists of 11 residues. Trimming stripped 6 bases from V and 8 bases from J, with 10 bases between. Here the CDR3 reads CASSQGWGYTF. CDR3 DNA: TGTGCCAGCAGTCAGGGTTGGGGCTACACCTTC. The whole variable domain, remainder taken from reference TRBV11-2 and TRBJ1-2, is EAGVAQSPRYKIIEKRQSVAFWCNPISGHATLYWYQQILGQGPKLLIQFQNNGVVDDSQLPKDRFSAERLKGVDSTLKIQPAKLEDSAVYLCASSQGWGYTFGSGTRLTVV.

This clone has just one count. The CDR3 coding sequence is TGTGCCAGCAGTACCCCGACGGGCGGAGGAAACATTCAGTACTTC. Protein: CASSTPTGGGNIQYF. The chain has TRBV6-2 or TRBV6-3 and TRBJ2-4, with D possibly TRBD2 on 5 matching bases. The CDR3 extends over 15 amino acids. CDR1 is MNHEY, CDR2 SVGEGT, per germline. The ends were cut back, 5 bases at V and 6 bases at J, with 17 bases in the middle.

This chain links TRBV7-9 with TRBJ1-6; D possibly corresponds to TRBD1 (6 bases). Germline V lookup: CDR1 SEHNR, CDR2 FQNEAQ (reference sequence). The CDR3 spans 16 residues. V lost 5 bases to trimming and J lost 7 bases, with 18 bases between them. The CDR3 protein is CASSHWTAPKNSPLHF. The DNA of the CDR3 is TGTGCCAGCAGCCATTGGACAGCGCCCAAAAATTCACCCCTCCACTTT.

The CDR3 region is CASSQGRTPGQETQYF. The DNA for the CDR3 is TGCGCCAGCAGCCAAGGGAGGACGCCCGGTCAAGAGACCCAGTACTTC. The V gene is TRBV4-1, the J gene TRBJ2-5; D perhaps matches TRBD2 (5 bases). CDR1 and CDR2 (germline): MGHRA, YSYEKL. The CDR3 is 16 residues long. Between the trimmed V and J ends, which lost 1 base and 2 bases, there was a span of 14 bases.

This chain joins TRBV2 and TRBJ2-3; 8 positions match TRBD1. With 5 bases clipped from V and 6 bases from J, the junction kept 7 bases outside the gene matches. Germline CDR1 and CDR2: SNHLY and FYNNEI. The CDR3 contains 14 residues. DNA of the CDR3: TGTGCCAGCAGTCGGACAGGGAGGATCGATACGCAGTATTTT. Its protein product is CASSRTGRIDTQYF.

This clone has just a few counts. The chain combines TRBV29-1 with TRBJ2-2; D gene unclear. The CDR3 totals 12 residues. The ends were cut back, 4 bases at V and 8 bases at J, with 11 bases in the middle. Germline V gene data show CDR1 as SQVTM and CDR2 as ANQGSEA. The CDR3 nucleotides are TGCAGCGTTGTTGTCAGTCAAGGGGAGCTGTTTTTT. Its translation: CSVVVSQGELFF.

V and J are TRBV11-2 and TRBJ2-3, with D possibly matching TRBD2 (6 bases). CDR1 is SGHAT, CDR2 FQNNGV, per germline. The CDR3 contains 16 residues. V was pared by 0 bases and J by 8 bases, with 18 bases between. The CDR3 protein is CASSLDPAGTGVTQYF. In DNA, the CDR3 is TGTGCCAGCAGCTTAGATCCTGCGGGAACCGGGGTTACGCAGTATTTT. Complete variable domain (other parts from reference TRBV11-2 and TRBJ2-3): EAGVAQSPRYKIIEKRQSVAFWCNPISGHATLYWYQQILGQGPKLLIQFQNNGVVDDSQLPKDRFSAERLKGVDSTLKIQPAKLEDSAVYLCASSLDPAGTGVTQYFGPGTRLTVL.

J is TRBJ1-4 and V is TRBV18, with D perhaps TRBD1 (5 bases). CDR1 is KGHSH and CDR2 is LQKENI in the germline V gene. V was clipped by 3 bases and J by 8 bases, with 16 bases between them. This CDR3 region has 15 residues. The CDR3 nucleotides read TGTGCCAGCTCACCTGCAGGAGGGGCTGGGGAAAAACTGTTTTTT. Translating it yields CASSPAGGAGEKLFF.

This chain connects TRBV3-1 (or the pseudogene TRBV3-2) to TRBJ2-4; tentative D call: TRBD2 (6 bases). Germline CDR1 reads LGHDT; CDR2 reads YNNKEL (reference sequence). V was clipped by 4 bases and J by 8 bases, with 12 bases between them. CDR3 length equals 13 residues. CDR3 amino acids: CASSPPGAYIQYF. CDR3 coding DNA: TGTGCCAGCAGCCCCCCGGGAGCCTACATTCAGTACTTC.

The V call is TRBV9, the J call TRBJ1-1; 7 nucleotides agree with TRBD1. CDR1 SGDLS and CDR2 YYNGEE come from the germline V gene. V lost 3 bases to trimming and J lost 4 bases; unmatched junction nucleotides: 9. CDR3 length: 15 amino acids. The CDR3 nucleotides are TGTGCCAGCAGCGATGGTTTCAGGACAGGCACTGAAGCTTTCTTT. Its protein product is CASSDGFRTGTEAFF.

The chain carries TRBV6-5 and TRBJ1-2; 9 positions match TRBD1. The CDR3 runs to 14 residues. Germline lookup yields CDR1 MNHEY and CDR2 SVGAGI. The ends lost 6 bases at V and 5 bases at J; junction bases unmatched: 7. The CDR3 bases are TGTGCCAGCAGGACAGGGGGTATTGTGTATGGCTACACCTTC. Protein product: CASRTGGIVYGYTF.

CDR3 nucleotide sequence: TGTGCCAGCAGCCAAGGGCGGCTAGCGGGGTCAGATACGCAGTATTTT. It encodes CASSQGRLAGSDTQYF. The genes are TRBV3-1 (or the pseudogene TRBV3-2) and TRBJ2-3; 9 bases fit TRBD2. This CDR3 region has 16 residues. From germline, CDR1 is LGHDT and CDR2 YNNKEL (reference sequence). J lost 4 bases, V lost 1 base, and 6 bases had no gene match.

The J gene is TRBJ2-1, the V gene TRBV11-2; D unclear. Trimming cost V 6 bases and J 7 bases, with 16 bases left between them. This CDR3 contains 14 residues. The germline V gene has CDR1 SGHAT and CDR2 FQNNGV. CDR3 DNA: TGTGCCAGCAGTTTGCCGGGTTGGCTAAATGAGCAGTTCTTC. It encodes CASSLPGWLNEQFF.

The chain couples TRBV2 to TRBJ1-1; 7 bases are shared with TRBD1. Trimming at V came to 6 bases and at J to 6 bases, leaving 7 bases not matched to a gene. The CDR3 loop spans 13 amino acids. Germline V gives CDR1 SNHLY, CDR2 FYNNEI. CDR3 in amino acids: CASRPQGIAEAFF. The CDR3 coding sequence is TGTGCCAGCAGACCACAGGGGATCGCTGAAGCTTTCTTT.

The chain has TRBV5-1 and TRBJ2-7, with 7 bases identical to TRBD1. Trimming cost V 4 bases and J 6 bases; bases outside gene matches: 7. The germline V gene encodes CDR1 SGHRS and CDR2 YFSETQ. CDR3 length equals 13 residues. CDR3 sequence reads: CASSPGQASEQYV. The CDR3 DNA reads TGCGCCAGCAGCCCCGGACAGGCGTCCGAGCAGTACGTC.